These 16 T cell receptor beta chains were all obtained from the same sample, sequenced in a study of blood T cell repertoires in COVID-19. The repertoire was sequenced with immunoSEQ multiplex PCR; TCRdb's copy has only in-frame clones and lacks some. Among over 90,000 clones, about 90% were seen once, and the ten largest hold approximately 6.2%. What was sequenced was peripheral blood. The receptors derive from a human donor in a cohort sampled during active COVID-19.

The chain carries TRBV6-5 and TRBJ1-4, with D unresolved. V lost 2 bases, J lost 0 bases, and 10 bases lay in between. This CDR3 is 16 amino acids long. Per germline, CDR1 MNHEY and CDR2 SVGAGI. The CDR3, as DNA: TGTGCCAGCAGTTACAGGAGAACCTCAACTAATGAAAAACTGTTTTTT. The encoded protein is CASSYRRTSTNEKLFF.

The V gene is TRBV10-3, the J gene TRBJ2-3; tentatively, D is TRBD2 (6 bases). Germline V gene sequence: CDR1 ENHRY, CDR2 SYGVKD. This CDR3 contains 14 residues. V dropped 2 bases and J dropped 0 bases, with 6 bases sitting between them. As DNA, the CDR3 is TGTGCCATCAGTGAGGGGGGGAGCACAGATACGCAGTATTTT. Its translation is CAISEGGSTDTQYF.

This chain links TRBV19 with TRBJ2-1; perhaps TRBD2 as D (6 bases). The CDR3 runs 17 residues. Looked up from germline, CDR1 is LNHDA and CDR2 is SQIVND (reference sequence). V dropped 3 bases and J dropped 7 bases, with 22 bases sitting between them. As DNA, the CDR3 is TGTGCCAGTAGTATTGCTGGGGGGTACTATGTAAAGAATGAGCAGTTCTTC. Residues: CASSIAGGYYVKNEQFF. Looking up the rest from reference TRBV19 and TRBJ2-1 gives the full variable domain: DGGITQSPKYLFRKEGQNVTLSCEQNLNHDAMYWYRQDPGQGLRLIYYSQIVNDFQKGDIAEGYSVSREKKESFPLTVTSAQKNPTAFYLCASSIAGGYYVKNEQFFGPGTRLTVL.

Written as DNA, the CDR3 is TGTGCCAGCAGCTTAGGGGGAGATCTCACAGATACGCAGTATTTT. It specifies CASSLGGDLTDTQYF. The chain uses TRBV13 and TRBJ2-3; perhaps TRBD2 as D (5 bases). This CDR3 has 15 amino acids. CDR1 is PRHDT and CDR2 is FYEKMQ in the germline V gene (reference sequence). The V and J ends lost 0 bases and 2 bases respectively, with 9 bases between them.

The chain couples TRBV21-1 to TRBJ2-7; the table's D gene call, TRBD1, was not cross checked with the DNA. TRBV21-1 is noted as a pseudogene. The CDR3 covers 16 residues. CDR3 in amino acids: CASSKGGDRVNDEQYF. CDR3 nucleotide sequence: TGTGCCAGCAGCAAAGGGGGGGACAGGGTAAACGACGAGCAGTACTTC.

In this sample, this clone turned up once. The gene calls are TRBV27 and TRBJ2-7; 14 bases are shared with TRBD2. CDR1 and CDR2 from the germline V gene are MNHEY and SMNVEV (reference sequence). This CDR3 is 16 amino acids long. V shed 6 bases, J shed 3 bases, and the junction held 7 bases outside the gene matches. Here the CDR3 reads CASRRLAGGVFYEQYF. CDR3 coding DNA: TGTGCCAGCAGGCGACTAGCGGGAGGGGTCTTCTACGAGCAGTACTTC.

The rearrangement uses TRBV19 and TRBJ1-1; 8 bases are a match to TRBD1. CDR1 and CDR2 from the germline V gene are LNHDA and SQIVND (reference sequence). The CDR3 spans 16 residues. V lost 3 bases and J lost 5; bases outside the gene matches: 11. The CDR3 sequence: CASSIPPTGAGTEAFF. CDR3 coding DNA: TGTGCCAGTAGTATCCCACCGACAGGGGCGGGGACTGAAGCTTTCTTT.

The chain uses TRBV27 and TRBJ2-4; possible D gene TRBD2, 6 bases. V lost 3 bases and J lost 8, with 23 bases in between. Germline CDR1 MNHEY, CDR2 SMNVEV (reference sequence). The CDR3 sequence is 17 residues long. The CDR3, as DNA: TGTGCCAGCAGTTTGTTAGTTTGGCTTGAGGAGGGAGACATTCAGTACTTC. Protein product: CASSLLVWLEEGDIQYF.

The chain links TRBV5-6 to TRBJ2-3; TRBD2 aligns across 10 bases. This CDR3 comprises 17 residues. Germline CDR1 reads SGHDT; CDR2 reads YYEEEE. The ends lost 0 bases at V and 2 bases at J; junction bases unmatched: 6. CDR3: CASSLAASGGHTDTQYF. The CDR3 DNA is TGTGCCAGCAGCTTGGCGGCTAGCGGGGGCCACACAGATACGCAGTATTTT.

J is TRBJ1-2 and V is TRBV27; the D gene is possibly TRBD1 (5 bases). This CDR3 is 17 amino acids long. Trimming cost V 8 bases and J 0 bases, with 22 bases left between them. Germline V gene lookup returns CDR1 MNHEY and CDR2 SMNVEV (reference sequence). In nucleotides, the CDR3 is TGTGCCAGCCGTAACGCCATCTCCGACAGAGCTAACTATGGCTACACCTTC. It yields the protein CASRNAISDRANYGYTF.

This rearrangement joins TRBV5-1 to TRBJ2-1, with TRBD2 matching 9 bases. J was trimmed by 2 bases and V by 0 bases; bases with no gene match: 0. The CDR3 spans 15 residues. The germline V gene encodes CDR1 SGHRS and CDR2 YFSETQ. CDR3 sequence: CASSLGGGAYNEQFF. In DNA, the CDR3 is TGCGCCAGCAGCTTGGGCGGGGGGGCCTACAATGAGCAGTTCTTC.

The CDR3 protein is CASSHGQGGNQPQHF. In DNA, the CDR3 is TGTGCCAGCAGTCACGGACAGGGGGGCAATCAGCCCCAGCATTTT. The chain joins TRBV28 to TRBJ1-5, with 10 bases lining up with TRBD1. V dropped 5 bases and J dropped 2; count of bases not matched to a gene: 3. Germline CDR1 and CDR2: MDHEN and SYDVKM. The CDR3 has 15 residues.

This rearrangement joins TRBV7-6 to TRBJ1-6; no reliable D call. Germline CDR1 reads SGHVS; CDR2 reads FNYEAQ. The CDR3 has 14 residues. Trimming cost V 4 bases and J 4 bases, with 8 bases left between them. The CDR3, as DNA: TGTGCCAGCAGCTCACAGCGGTATAATTCACCCCTCCACTTT. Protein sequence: CASSSQRYNSPLHF. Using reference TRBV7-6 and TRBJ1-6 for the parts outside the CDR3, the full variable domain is GAGVSQSPRYKVTKRGQDVALRCDPISGHVSLYWYRQALGQGPEFLTYFNYEAQQDKSGLPNDRFSAERPEGSISTLTIQRTEQRDSAMYRCASSSQRYNSPLHFGNGTRLTVT.

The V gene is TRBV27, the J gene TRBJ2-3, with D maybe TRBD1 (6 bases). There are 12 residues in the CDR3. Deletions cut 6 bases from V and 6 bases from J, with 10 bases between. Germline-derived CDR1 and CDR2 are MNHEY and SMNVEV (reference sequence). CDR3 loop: CASSTGWDTQYF. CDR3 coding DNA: TGTGCCAGCAGCACAGGGTGGGATACGCAGTATTTT.

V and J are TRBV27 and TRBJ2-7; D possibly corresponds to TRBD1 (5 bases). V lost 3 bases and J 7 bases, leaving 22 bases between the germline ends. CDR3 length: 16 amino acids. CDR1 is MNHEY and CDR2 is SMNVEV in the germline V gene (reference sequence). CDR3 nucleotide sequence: TGTGCCAGCAGTTTCCAGACAGCAGACACGGGTTATGAGCAGTACTTC. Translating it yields CASSFQTADTGYEQYF.

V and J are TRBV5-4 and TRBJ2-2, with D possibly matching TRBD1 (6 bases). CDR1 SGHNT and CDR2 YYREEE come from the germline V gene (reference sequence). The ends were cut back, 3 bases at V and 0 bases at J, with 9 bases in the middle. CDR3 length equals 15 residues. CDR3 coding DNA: TGTGCCAGCAGCTACAGGGAGTCGAACACCGGGGAGCTGTTTTTT. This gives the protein CASSYRESNTGELFF. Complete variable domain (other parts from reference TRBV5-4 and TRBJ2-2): ETGVTQSPTHLIKTRGQQVTLRCSSQSGHNTVSWYQQALGQGPQFIFQYYREEENGRGNFPPRFSGLQFPNYSSELNVNALELDDSALYLCASSYRESNTGELFFGEGSRLTVL.